A single sample is the source of the 29 T cell receptor delta chains below, sequenced in a study of Vδ1+ human thymocytes. Findings and limits, study-wide: Highly polyclonal TRG and TRD repertoires with Gaussian CDR3 length distributions appeared in thymus.

Their target antigens are unknown. The template was reverse-transcribed extracted RNA. The CDR3 regions were amplified by multiplex PCR from V-gene primers to a constant-region primer. TCRdb re-processed the multiplex PCR reads via CATT. The table includes about 54,000 delta-chain clones, more than 15% detected once. Sequenced input: Vdelta1+ gamma-delta thymocytes from the thymus. The subset is: FACS-sorted CD3+ TCRalphabeta- TCRVdelta1+ TCRVdelta2- thymocytes. The source of these receptors is a boy in the first two years of life who had congenital heart surgery.

The chain uses TRDV1 and TRDJ1; 9 bases align to TRDD3. The CDR3 totals 22 residues. V lost 0 bases, J lost 0 bases, and 20 bases stayed unmatched. Germline loops: CDR1 TSWWSYY, CDR2 QGS. The CDR3 coding sequence is TGTGCTCTTGGGGAACTTTGGCCCTTCCGAGTACTGGGGGACCCGTACACCGATAAACTCATCTTT. As protein: CALGELWPFRVLGDPYTDKLIF.

This clone showed up just a few times. The DNA is left out, because the CDR3 cannot be placed on it with certainty; the CDR3 is given as TCRdb lists it. This chain connects TRDV1 to TRDJ1. Looked up from germline, CDR1 is TSWWSYY and CDR2 is QGS. Inclusive of both ends, the CDR3 amounts to 11 amino acids. The CDR3: CAFGKGGKLIF.

This chain joins TRDV1 and TRDJ1; 8 nucleotides match TRDD2. Germline V CDR1 and CDR2: TSWWSYY, QGS. CDR3 length: 17 amino acids. Trimming cost V 5 bases and J 0 bases; bases outside gene matches: 11. DNA for the CDR3: TGTGCTCTTGGGAACTACTTCCTACGGGGGTACACCGATAAACTCATCTTT. Amino acid sequence: CALGNYFLRGYTDKLIF.

As regards this clone: At one end the junction does not follow the germline gene, possibly because of a read error. Additional DNA sequences in this sample encode the identical CDR3. The chain recombines TRDV1 with TRDJ1; D is possibly TRDD3 (6 bases). CDR3 length equals 19 residues. Germline CDR1 is TSWWSYY and CDR2 is QGS. The CDR3 loop is CALGGRSGQKGAYTDKLIF. The CDR3 nucleotides are TGTGCTCTGGGGGGACGATCGGGTCAAAAGGGAGCGTACACCGATAAACTCATCTTT.

The chain recombines TRDV1 with TRDJ1, with 13 nucleotides matching TRDD3. The germline V gene has CDR1 TSWWSYY and CDR2 QGS. V shed 7 bases and J 0 bases; nucleotides not matched to a gene: 20. CDR3 length: 21 residues. DNA for the CDR3: TGTGCTCTTGTCGGTGGGATGAGCTTAACTGGGGGATACGCATACACCGATAAACTCATCTTT. Encoded protein: CALVGGMSLTGGYAYTDKLIF.

The chain links TRDV1 to TRDJ1, with TRDD3 matching 9 bases. This CDR3 has 22 residues. The ends lost 1 base at V and 0 bases at J; junction bases unmatched: 21. CDR1 TSWWSYY and CDR2 QGS come from the germline V gene. The CDR3 DNA reads TGTGCTCTTGGGGAACATCTCTCACATTCGTTACTGGGGGACTTGTACACCGATAAACTCATCTTT. Its protein product is CALGEHLSHSLLGDLYTDKLIF.

V and J are TRDV1 and TRDJ1; D may be TRDD3 (6 bases). This CDR3 has 21 residues. V was trimmed by 4 bases and J by 0 bases, leaving 30 bases between them. CDR1 is TSWWSYY, CDR2 QGS, per germline. This chain's CDR3 is CALGVIRGRGSPFSYTDKLIF. The CDR3 DNA reads as TGTGCTCTTGGGGTTATCCGGGGGAGGGGGAGCCCTTTTTCGTACACCGATAAACTCATCTTT.

The rearrangement joins TRDV1 to TRDJ1, with 8 bases lining up with TRDD2. Per germline, CDR1 TSWWSYY and CDR2 QGS. This CDR3 has 19 residues. The junction had 14 bases not matched to a gene; V was cut back by 0 bases and J by 2 bases. This CDR3 reads CALGELPLPTLTRTDKLIF. In nucleotides, the CDR3 is TGTGCTCTTGGGGAACTCCCACTTCCTACATTGACTAGAACCGATAAACTCATCTTT.

The genes are TRDV1 and TRDJ2; 12 nucleotides align to TRDD3. Per germline, CDR1 TSWWSYY and CDR2 QGS. The CDR3 extends over 21 amino acids. The V and J ends lost 3 bases and 8 bases, in that order; junction bases with no gene match: 22. The CDR3 loop reads CALGEPSLPGGYATMRAQLFF. The CDR3 coding sequence is TGTGCTCTTGGGGAGCCGTCCCTTCCTGGGGGATACGCTACCATGAGGGCACAACTCTTCTTT.

V gene TRDV1 combines with J gene TRDJ1, with 9 bases fitting TRDD2. The CDR3 consists of 18 residues. The V gene end was trimmed by 1 base and the J gene end by 5 bases; junction bases not matched to a gene: 14. Germline CDR1 is TSWWSYY and CDR2 is QGS. The CDR3 region has the DNA TGTGCTCTTGGGGAACCCGCCTTCCTACCCTTACTGGGGGATAAACTCATCTTT. It translates to CALGEPAFLPLLGDKLIF.

This chain uses TRDV1 with TRDJ1, with 10 positions matching TRDD3. This CDR3 has 21 amino acids. Germline lookup yields CDR1 TSWWSYY and CDR2 QGS. With 4 bases clipped from V and 1 base from J, the junction kept 21 bases outside the gene matches. The CDR3 spells CALGALGVPLLGDPATDKLIF. The CDR3 DNA sequence: TGTGCTCTTGGGGCCTTGGGCGTCCCATTACTGGGGGATCCCGCCACCGATAAACTCATCTTT.

In this sample, this clone turned up a few times. The chain carries TRDV1 and TRDJ1; 12 positions match TRDD3. Looked up from germline, CDR1 is TSWWSYY and CDR2 is QGS. The V gene end was trimmed by 3 bases and the J gene end by 0 bases; junction bases not matched to a gene: 20. The CDR3 runs 22 residues. The CDR3 bases are TGTGCTCTTGGGGATCACCCCGTTCCCTACTGGGGGATACCCTCCAACACCGATAAACTCATCTTT. It specifies CALGDHPVPYWGIPSNTDKLIF.

The chain is built from TRDV1 and TRDJ1, with D perhaps TRDD3 (6 bases). The length of the CDR3 is 15 residues. The germline CDR1 and CDR2 sequences are TSWWSYY and QGS. Trimming took 2 bases from V and 6 from J, leaving 16 bases between them. CDR3 bases: TGTGCTCTTGGGGAATTTAGGGGGAGCCAAAATAAACTCATCTTT. Residues: CALGEFRGSQNKLIF.

This clone turned up a few times. The chain recombines TRDV1 with TRDJ1; 7 bases map to TRDD3. The V and J ends lost 0 bases and 3 bases, in that order; junction bases with no gene match: 19. The CDR3 contains 20 residues. CDR1 and CDR2 from the germline V gene are TSWWSYY and QGS. CDR3 in amino acids: CALGELLLGIYISCADKLIF. CDR3 DNA sequence: TGTGCTCTTGGGGAACTCCTACTGGGGATATATATCTCCTGCGCCGATAAACTCATCTTT.

This rearrangement joins TRDV1 to TRDJ1, with D unresolved. From germline, CDR1 is TSWWSYY and CDR2 QGS. The CDR3 contains 19 residues. Trimming removed 0 bases at V and 1 base at J, with 21 bases between. In nucleotides, the CDR3 is TGTGCTCTTGGGGAACTCCGCGCCCTTGTAATTCTGATCACCGATAAACTCATCTTT. Amino acid sequence: CALGELRALVILITDKLIF.

The genes are TRDV1 and TRDJ1; TRDD3 matches at 13 bases. The trim removed 3 bases at V and 2 bases at J, leaving 18 bases unmatched. The CDR3 consists of 21 residues. The germline V gene encodes CDR1 TSWWSYY and CDR2 QGS. The CDR3 bases are TGTGCTCTTGGGGATCAATTCCTACTGGGGGATACGCGTACGGGGACCGATAAACTCATCTTT. It specifies CALGDQFLLGDTRTGTDKLIF.

The chain is built from TRDV1 and TRDJ1; no firm D call. V dropped 4 bases and J dropped 0 bases, with 6 bases sitting between them. The CDR3 totals 13 residues. Germline V CDR1 and CDR2: TSWWSYY, QGS. The CDR3 DNA follows: TGTGCTCTTGGGGCTAATTACACCGATAAACTCATCTTT. Its translation is CALGANYTDKLIF.

In its sample, this clone was seen a few times. The chain is built from TRDV1 and TRDJ1, with D uncertain. V lost 3 bases and J lost 0, with 23 bases in between. The CDR3 totals 19 residues. Looked up from germline, CDR1 is TSWWSYY and CDR2 is QGS. The CDR3 nucleotides read TGTGCTCTTGGGGAGAACGGACCCCTCAGTACTCGGTACACCGATAAACTCATCTTT. This codes for CALGENGPLSTRYTDKLIF.

This chain links TRDV1 with TRDJ1; TRDD3 aligns across 8 bases. The germline CDR1 and CDR2 sequences are TSWWSYY and QGS. J gave up 0 bases and V 2 bases, and 17 bases lay outside the gene matches. This CDR3 region has 20 residues. The CDR3 coding sequence is TGTGCTCTTGGGGAAGGGGGCTACGAGGCTGGGGGAAGTGACACCGATAAACTCATCTTT. Residues: CALGEGGYEAGGSDTDKLIF.

The chain joins TRDV1 to TRDJ1; tentative D call: TRDD3 (5 bases). This CDR3 comprises 14 residues. Trimming pared 3 bases from V and 4 bases from J, leaving 12 bases between. From germline, CDR1 is TSWWSYY and CDR2 QGS. The CDR3 coding sequence is TGTGCTCTTGGGGATCCGCGGGGACTCGATAAACTCATCTTT. Its translation is CALGDPRGLDKLIF.

The rearrangement uses TRDV1 and TRDJ1; D possibly uses TRDD2 or TRDD3 (5 bases each). The CDR3 length is 17 residues. Germline CDR1 reads TSWWSYY; CDR2 reads QGS. The V gene lost 0 bases and the J gene lost 0 bases, with 14 bases spanning the gap. CDR3 residues: CALGELGGIPYTDKLIF. In DNA, the CDR3 is TGTGCTCTTGGGGAACTCGGAGGGATTCCTTACACCGATAAACTCATCTTT.

J is TRDJ1 and V is TRDV1; D could derive from TRDD2 or TRDD3 (8 bases each). This CDR3 has 20 residues. The germline V gene encodes CDR1 TSWWSYY and CDR2 QGS. Trimming removed 3 bases at V and 2 bases at J, with 28 bases between. The DNA of the CDR3 is TGTGCTCTTGGGGACCTCTCTTCCTACGTGTCAATGGGGGATACCGATAAACTCATCTTT. It codes for CALGDLSSYVSMGDTDKLIF.

This clone was observed a few times. The V gene is TRDV1, the J gene TRDJ1; 8 bases match TRDD3. Germline V CDR1 and CDR2: TSWWSYY, QGS. V shed 3 bases, J shed 8 bases, and the junction held 8 bases outside the gene matches. The CDR3 spans 14 residues. As DNA, the CDR3 is TGTGCTCTTGGGGAGACTGGGGGGCCACTCAAACTCATCTTT. This codes for CALGETGGPLKLIF.

This clone was counted between two and nine times. The chain joins TRDV1 to TRDJ1; 12 nucleotides line up with TRDD3. Per the germline V gene, CDR1 is TSWWSYY and CDR2 is QGS. The J segment lost 0 bases and the V segment lost 5 bases, leaving 34 bases of the junction unmatched. There are 26 residues in the CDR3. The CDR3 nucleotides read TGTGCTCTTGGGTTACTGATAAATCCTGTCACTGGGGGATACAAAGGGTCGCGATCGTACACCGATAAACTCATCTTT. Its protein is CALGLLINPVTGGYKGSRSYTDKLIF.

The chain is built from TRDV1 and TRDJ1; the D is unclear. The length of the CDR3 is 20 residues. V lost 1 base and J 0 bases, leaving 24 bases between the germline ends. The germline V gene encodes CDR1 TSWWSYY and CDR2 QGS. CDR3 sequence reads: CALGERWSVMGEPYTDKLIF. The CDR3 DNA sequence: TGTGCTCTTGGGGAACGGTGGAGTGTGATGGGCGAACCGTACACCGATAAACTCATCTTT.

The genes are TRDV1 and TRDJ1; the D gene is possibly TRDD3 (7 bases). Deletions cut 3 bases from V and 0 bases from J, with 38 bases between. CDR1 and CDR2 from the germline V gene are TSWWSYY and QGS. The CDR3 runs to 24 residues. DNA for the CDR3: TGTGCTCTTGGGGATTCTGAGTCTCCTACAATCCCTGGGGGCGACGGGCCTTACACCGATAAACTCATCTTT. Protein product: CALGDSESPTIPGGDGPYTDKLIF.

This rearrangement joins TRDV1 to TRDJ1; 9 positions agree with TRDD3. V dropped 0 bases and J dropped 0; count of bases not matched to a gene: 14. Germline V lookup: CDR1 TSWWSYY, CDR2 QGS. The CDR3 covers 20 residues. The chain's CDR3 is CALGELGAPWGMVYTDKLIF. For the CDR3, the DNA is TGTGCTCTTGGGGAACTCGGGGCCCCCTGGGGGATGGTTTACACCGATAAACTCATCTTT.

The chain is built from TRDV1 and TRDJ1, with TRDD3 matching 8 bases. The CDR3 consists of 17 residues. The trim removed 3 bases at V and 0 bases at J, leaving 9 bases unmatched. CDR1 and CDR2 (germline): TSWWSYY, QGS. CDR3 nucleotides: TGTGCTCTTGGGGAGAGTGGGGGATCCCACTACACCGATAAACTCATCTTT. This encodes CALGESGGSHYTDKLIF.

This clone has only a few counts. The genes are TRDV1 and TRDJ1; the match to TRDD3 covers 8 bases. V shed 4 bases and J 2 bases; nucleotides not matched to a gene: 18. Germline CDR1 is TSWWSYY and CDR2 is QGS. The CDR3 has 19 residues. CDR3 protein: CALGVLRLRTGGYTDKLIF. The CDR3 DNA is TGTGCTCTTGGGGTCCTCCGCCTGCGTACTGGGGGTTATACCGATAAACTCATCTTT.